The 10 T cell receptor beta chains presented below share a single source sample, sequenced in a study of PD-L1 blockade in urothelial cancer (dated by TCRdb to 2016 to 2017). Libraries were made using the immunoSEQ multiplex PCR assay. Drawn from immuneACCESS, this table holds only the in-frame rearrangements with V and J called that TCRdb kept. Clones are partly lost; checked studies trace under half to an unresolved V gene and leave the rest unexplained. A total of roughly 21,000 clones appear in this sample, nearly 90% of them only once. The leading ten clones occupy roughly 16% of the sample. This specimen consisted of PBMCs, obtained around atezolizumab (anti-PD-L1) treatment. The receptors were sampled from a woman between 55 and 75 years old with urothelial cancer.

The chain employs TRBV12-5 and TRBJ2-7; D gene uncertain. Per the germline V gene, CDR1 is LGHNT and CDR2 is FRNRAP. CDR3 size: 14 residues. The V gene lost 0 bases and the J gene lost 7 bases, with 13 bases spanning the gap. Here the CDR3 DNA reads TGTGCTAGTGGTTTGGTACCATTGATAGAGGAGCAGTACTTC. Residues: CASGLVPLIEEQYF.

The genes are TRBV4-2 and TRBJ1-4; TRBD1 matches 7 bases. The J segment lost 3 bases and the V segment lost 0 bases, leaving 4 bases of the junction unmatched. Looked up from germline, CDR1 is LGHNA and CDR2 is YNFKEQ. The CDR3 is 16 amino acids. The CDR3 loop reads CASSQEGTAANEKLFF. The CDR3 DNA is TGTGCCAGCAGCCAAGAGGGGACAGCCGCTAATGAAAAACTGTTTTTT.

The V gene is TRBV19, the J gene TRBJ2-4, with unresolved D. Germline V gives CDR1 LNHDA, CDR2 SQIVND (reference sequence). V gave up 5 bases and J gave up 0 bases, with 11 bases separating them. The CDR3 is 15 amino acids. The CDR3 protein is CASSVASLAKNIQYF. The CDR3 DNA sequence: TGTGCCAGTAGTGTAGCCTCGTTAGCCAAAAACATTCAGTACTTC.

The V and J genes are TRBV6-6 and TRBJ2-7; D gene uncertain. V lost 6 bases, J lost 2 bases, and 8 bases lay in between. Germline V gene sequence: CDR1 MNHNY, CDR2 SVGAGI (reference sequence). The CDR3 runs to 12 residues. CDR3 in DNA: TGTGCCAGCAGGGGCGTAGCCTACGAGCAGTACTTC. Its protein is CASRGVAYEQYF.

J is TRBJ1-2 and V is TRBV30, with a possible D match to TRBD1 (6 bases). Germline loops: CDR1 GTSNPN, CDR2 SVGIG (reference sequence). The V and J ends lost 0 bases and 6 bases respectively, with 17 bases between them. This CDR3 spans 15 amino acids. The CDR3, as DNA: TGTGCCTGGAGTGTATCATGGGGGCAGGGCGATGGCTACACCTTC. Protein: CAWSVSWGQGDGYTF.

The sample holds a few counts of this clone. The rearrangement links TRBV5-1 to TRBJ2-3; D might be TRBD2 (6 bases). Deletions cut 7 bases from V and 0 bases from J, with 18 bases between. The CDR3 extends over 16 amino acids. CDR1 and CDR2 (germline): SGHRS, YFSETQ. CDR3 sequence: CASRDRASVSTDTQYF. The CDR3, as DNA: TGCGCCAGCCGCGACCGGGCTAGCGTTAGCACAGATACGCAGTATTTT.

The chain employs TRBV7-6 and TRBJ2-2; possible D gene TRBD1, 6 bases. The CDR3 spans 15 residues. The germline gives CDR1 SGHVS, CDR2 FNYEAQ. The V end lost 5 bases, the J end lost 4 bases, and 14 bases lay between the germline ends. For the CDR3, the DNA is TGTGCCAGCAGCACAGGGTATGGACCCACCGGGGAGCTGTTTTTT. Protein: CASSTGYGPTGELFF.

This rearrangement joins TRBV7-9 to TRBJ1-4; 9 bases are shared with TRBD1. CDR1 is SEHNR and CDR2 is FQNEAQ in the germline V gene (reference sequence). The length of the CDR3 is 15 residues. V gave up 5 bases and J gave up 5 bases; unmatched junction bases: 6. The CDR3 DNA sequence: TGTGCCAGCAGCACATCCGGGACAGGGAATGAAAAACTGTTTTTT. It specifies CASSTSGTGNEKLFF.

The V and J genes are TRBV7-2 and TRBJ2-3, with unresolved D. The CDR3 extends over 13 amino acids. The germline V gene has CDR1 SGHTA and CDR2 FQGNSA. Deletions cut 1 base from V and 2 bases from J, with 4 bases between. The CDR3 loop is CASSLVYTDTQYF. In nucleotides, the CDR3 is TGTGCCAGCAGCTTAGTATACACAGATACGCAGTATTTT.

The chain is built from TRBV5-8 and TRBJ2-3, with 9 bases aligning to TRBD1. Germline CDR1 reads SGHTS; CDR2 reads YDEGEE. The V and J ends lost 4 bases and 0 bases, in that order; junction bases with no gene match: 3. The CDR3 runs to 15 residues. CDR3 region: CASSKQGASTDTQYF. The CDR3, as DNA: TGTGCCAGCAGCAAACAGGGGGCTAGCACAGATACGCAGTATTTT.